This TCR beta chain was recorded in a study of human T cells and chemical hapten exposure. Study context: Patients were given diphenylcyclopropenone on the scalp weekly across the roughly 25-week study. Patches that contained 0.01% DPC were applied to the upper back and read at 6 days.

The germline V gene encodes CDR1 SNHLY and CDR2 FYNNEI. The length of the CDR3 is 14 residues. V lost 6 bases and J lost 4; bases outside the gene matches: 5. This clonotype has a count of ten or more. Described time point: patch test 2, 6 weeks after DPC sensitization. Specified treatment: therapeutic diphenylcyclopropenone sensitization with weekly scalp DPC. Extraction of total RNA was performed on unfractionated whole blood. One entry per CDR3 protein, called by TCRdb with MiXCR from the RACE reads. The table includes 350,000 to 400,000 distinct CDR3 sequences, over 6% detected once. The sequencing here drew on whole blood, taken in connection with sensitization to the hapten diphenylcyclopropenone (DPC). The rearrangement links TRBV2 to TRBJ2-1; 8 nucleotides match TRBD2. The sequence derives from a woman aged 18-29 years with alopecia areata. Some clones in this sample may be carry-over from other donors' samples. The CDR3 sequence: CASRDGTSYNEQFF. The CDR3 DNA follows: TGTGCCAGCAGGGACGGGACTAGTTACAATGAGCAGTTCTTC. The variable domain in full, completed from reference TRBV2 and TRBJ2-1, reads EPEVTQTPSHQVTQMGQEVILRCVPISNHLYFYWYRQILGQKVEFLVSFYNNEISEKSEIFDDQFSVERPDGSNFTLKIRSTKLEDSAMYFCASRDGTSYNEQFFGPGTRLTVL.